A selection of T cell receptor beta chains follows, all from one sample in a study of cytomegalovirus exposure and HLA in healthy donors. TCRdb's copy holds only in-frame clones and misses some; the assay was immunoSEQ multiplex PCR. The data hold 50,000 to 75,000 clones, with 70% to 75% observed a single time. Source material: PBMCs. The receptors were gathered from a man younger than 40 in good health and CMV-seropositive. CDR3s include the opening cysteine and the closing phenylalanine or tryptophan. A D gene is named only where the DNA matches it firmly. Size values are once, few and many counts, or a class for expanded clones, and some rows have none.

v_gene	d_gene	abundance	j_gene	CDR3nt	CDR3aa
TRBV11-3	-	once	TRBJ2-7	TGTGCCAGCAGCATAACAGGGTATTCCTACGAGCAGTACTTC	CASSITGYSYEQYF
TRBV9	-	-	TRBJ2-5	TGTGCCAGCAGCGTAGAGATAGGGGGAAAGACCCAGTACTTC	CASSVEIGGKTQYF
TRBV28	-	-	TRBJ2-2	TGTGCCAGCATTGGGAGGCCCCCCACCGGGGAGCTGTTTTTT	CASIGRPPTGELFF
TRBV25-1	-	few	TRBJ1-5	TGTGCCAGCAGTGGGCAGGACTTCAATCAGCCCCAGCATTTT	CASSGQDFNQPQHF
TRBV11-3	TRBD2	-	TRBJ2-7	TGTGCCAGCAGCTTTAGCGGGGGACCCTACGAGCAGTACTTC	CASSFSGGPYEQYF
TRBV7-9	-	-	TRBJ1-5	TGTGCCAGCAGCTTAACGTACATCGGGGGGAATCAGCCCCAGCATTTT	CASSLTYIGGNQPQHF
TRBV28	-	-	TRBJ2-7	TGTGCCCTGGGGGGGGGCAGGAACTACGAGCAGTACTTC	CALGGGRNYEQYF
TRBV10-3	TRBD1	-	TRBJ1-1	TGTGCCATCAGTGAGTTAAACAGGGGAAACACTGAAGCTTTCTTT	CAISELNRGNTEAFF
TRBV5-4	TRBD1	-	TRBJ2-7	TGTGCCAGCAGCTCGGCAGGGGGAGCCGGCTACGAGCAGTACTTC	CASSSAGGAGYEQYF
TRBV2	TRBD1	-	TRBJ1-3	TGTGCCAGCAGGGACAGGGATTTAAGATCTGGAAACACCATATATTTT	CASRDRDLRSGNTIYF
TRBV15	-	few	TRBJ2-7	TGTGCCACCGGGCAGGGATACTCCTACGAGCAGTACTTC	CATGQGYSYEQYF
TRBV15	TRBD1	-	TRBJ1-2	TGTGCCACCAGCATACGACAGGGAACGGACGGCTACACCTTC	CATSIRQGTDGYTF
TRBV4-3	TRBD2	few	TRBJ2-6	TGCGCCAGCAGCCAACACGGGACTAGCGCCGGGGCCAACGTCCTGACTTTC	CASSQHGTSAGANVLTF
TRBV5-1	TRBD1	-	TRBJ1-1	TGCGCCAGCAGCCAAACGACAGGGTTGAACACTGAAGCTTTCTTT	CASSQTTGLNTEAFF
TRBV9	TRBD2	-	TRBJ2-7	TGTGCCAGCAGCGTAGGCCATCTCTCGGGGGGGTGTGAGCAGTACTTC	CASSVGHLSGGCEQYF
TRBV18	-	-	TRBJ1-1	TGTGCCAGCTCACAACAGGGACTGAACACTGAAGCTTTCTTT	CASSQQGLNTEAFF
TRBV25-1	TRBD1	-	TRBJ1-2	TGTGCCAGCAGTGGCACAGGGGCGAACTATGGCTACACCTTC	CASSGTGANYGYTF
TRBV11-3	-	-	TRBJ2-1	TGTGCCAGCAGCTTAGATCTGGCTAGCGTAAATGAGCAGTTCTTC	CASSLDLASVNEQFF
TRBV18	-	-	TRBJ1-1	TGTGCCAGCTCACCACAGGGGCTGCGGAACACTGAAGCTTTCTTT	CASSPQGLRNTEAFF
TRBV7-2	TRBD1	-	TRBJ2-7	TGTGCCAGCAGCTTAGGGACAGGCTCCTACGAGCAGTACTTC	CASSLGTGSYEQYF
TRBV6-5	-	-	TRBJ1-3	TGTGCCAGCAGCCAGGACGCGGGAGGCACCATATATTTT	CASSQDAGGTIYF
TRBV6-5	-	-	TRBJ2-7	TGTGCCAGCAGGGACACCTCCTACGAGCAGTACTTC	CASRDTSYEQYF
TRBV7-9	TRBD1	once	TRBJ2-3	TGTGCCAGCAGCTCCACGACAGGGGGCGGCACAGATACGCAGTATTTT	CASSSTTGGGTDTQYF
TRBV6-6	-	-	TRBJ2-3	TGTGCCAGCAGTTACTCGGCAGGGTACACAGATACGCAGTATTTT	CASSYSAGYTDTQYF
TRBV28	-	-	TRBJ1-5	TGTGCCAGCGGGACTACGCGGTGGACAGCTTATAGCAATCAGCCCCAGCATTTT	CASGTTRWTAYSNQPQHF
TRBV18	TRBD1	-	TRBJ1-1	TGTGCCAGCTCACCTCGGGACAGGGGGCTACTCATGAACACTGAAGCTTTCTTT	CASSPRDRGLLMNTEAFF
TRBV4-2	-	few	TRBJ1-4	TGTGCCAGCAGCCAATCTTTCCCCGGGGGGTTGAATGAAAAACTGTTTTTT	CASSQSFPGGLNEKLFF
TRBV30	TRBD1	-	TRBJ1-5	TGTGCCTACCAGACAGGGAGCAATCAGCCCCAGCATTTT	CAYQTGSNQPQHF
TRBV5-1	TRBD1	-	TRBJ2-7	TGCGCCAGCAGCCATCCGGGACAGGGACACGAGCAGTACTTC	CASSHPGQGHEQYF
TRBV6-5	-	-	TRBJ1-1	TGTGCCACGACCAGATCCACAGGGTACAACACTGAAGCTTTCTTT	CATTRSTGYNTEAFF
TRBV5-4	-	-	TRBJ1-2	TGTGCCAGCACCAATTTTTACCGGGGGAACTATGGCTACACCTTC	CASTNFYRGNYGYTF